A selection of T cell receptor beta chains follows, all from one sample in a study of response to subunit inactivated influenza vaccine. TCRdb independently ran MiXCR on the RT-PCR reads; one entry per CDR3 protein. The data hold hundreds of thousands of distinct CDR3 sequences, with 6.5% to 8% observed a single time. The sample in question was PBMCs from blood, obtained around 25 months after vaccination. The receptors were gathered from a man in his fifties or sixties who received an inactivated influenza vaccine. Each CDR3 is given without its conserved first and last residue.

TRBV7-2,TRBJ1-2,ASTPDSQIYGYT
TRBV6-1,TRBJ2-7,ASSRRGQEVYEQY
TRBV6-2/TRBV6-3,TRBJ2-7,ASSDGQGSPYEQY
TRBV20-1,TRBJ2-1,SASRAGGYNEQF
TRBV12-3/TRBV12-4,TRBJ1-1,ASSLQGSSTEAF
TRBV28,TRBJ2-1,ASSEPGTGSNNEQF
TRBV5-1,TRBJ1-1,ASSLGTGELEAF
TRBV6-6,TRBJ2-7,ASSYLGQGDCS
TRBV2,TRBJ2-3,ASKLNTQY
TRBV10-3,TRBJ2-1,AISWDSVQPYNEQF
TRBV4-3,TRBJ1-2,ASSQVARGHYGYT
TRBV20-1,TRBJ1-2,SARDTDRGAYGYT
TRBV10-3,TRBJ1-1,AISGVLNTEAF
TRBV28,TRBJ1-5,ASRRQDLSNQPQH
TRBV12-3/TRBV12-4,TRBJ2-1,ASSLAFEQF
TRBV4-2,TRBJ2-1,ASSQGMLGTSGYNEQF
TRBV6-1,TRBJ2-7,ASTPRAGGAYEQY
TRBV15,TRBJ2-3,ATSRENTDTQY
TRBV7-2,TRBJ1-2,ASVTGSYGYT
TRBV6-2/TRBV6-3,TRBJ1-5,ASSPPQGHRNQPQH
TRBV10-3,TRBJ2-2,AISEPGLNTGELF
TRBV28,TRBJ2-2,ASSLVSGGVQGERNTGELF
TRBV4-3,TRBJ2-7,ASSQVGDRVYEQY
TRBV27,TRBJ2-3,ASSLVAGDGTDTQY
TRBV12-3/TRBV12-4,TRBJ2-6,ASSLVPGQGLTSGANVLT
TRBV10-3,TRBJ1-1,AISEPANTEAF
TRBV7-6,TRBJ2-2,ASSLIRSGELF
TRBV12-3/TRBV12-4,TRBJ2-1,ASTRTPSPYNEQF
TRBV30,TRBJ2-7,AGTRDGTYEQY
TRBV9,TRBJ1-3,ASSAASGNTIY
TRBV6-1,TRBJ1-2,ASSRGQVRYGYT
TRBV2,TRBJ1-3,ASSSPGQGNTIY
TRBV6-5,TRBJ1-2,ASSFPPEPYNYGYT
TRBV5-1,TRBJ1-1,ASSGSYRGRWGNTEAF
TRBV28,TRBJ2-7,ASSGGRPYEQY
TRBV20-1,TRBJ2-7,SANRAGALYEQY
TRBV20-1,TRBJ1-4,SATGVPGNEKLF
TRBV12-3/TRBV12-4,TRBJ2-6,ASSLIFGVSGANVLT
TRBV27,TRBJ2-7,ASSSAGLAGGSGYEQY
TRBV20-1,TRBJ1-6,SARDWRQGVSSYNSPLH
TRBV5-1,TRBJ2-7,ASSPGEGGRYEQY
TRBV20-1,TRBJ2-5,SAFQTSGGQETQY
TRBV20-1,TRBJ1-4,SARDWTMVEKLF
TRBV12-3/TRBV12-4,TRBJ1-2,ASSSGTHGYT
TRBV6-5,TRBJ1-1,ASSYSPVGGNNGAF